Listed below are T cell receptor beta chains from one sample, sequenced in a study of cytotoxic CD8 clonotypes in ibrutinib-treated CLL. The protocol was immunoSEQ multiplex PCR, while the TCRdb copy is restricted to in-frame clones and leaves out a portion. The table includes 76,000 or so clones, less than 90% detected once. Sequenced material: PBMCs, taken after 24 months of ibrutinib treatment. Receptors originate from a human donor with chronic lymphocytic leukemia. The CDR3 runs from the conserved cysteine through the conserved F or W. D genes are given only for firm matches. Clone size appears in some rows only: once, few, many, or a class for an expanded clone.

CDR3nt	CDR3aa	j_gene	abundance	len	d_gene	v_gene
TGCGCCAGCAGCTTGGCCACGCTCGGCGGCGAGCAGTACTTC	CASSLATLGGEQYF	TRBJ2-7	NA	14	NA	TRBV5-1
TGCGCCAGCAGCCTCAGAGCAGGGGGAGGTGGCTACACCTTC	CASSLRAGGGGYTF	TRBJ1-2	NA	14	TRBD1	TRBV5-1
TGTGCCAGCAGCTTAGGGGACAGGGTCAGCAATCAGCCCCAGCATTTT	CASSLGDRVSNQPQHF	TRBJ1-5	NA	16	TRBD1	TRBV7-2
TGCGCCAGCAGCCCCTCGGGCGGGACGGTGGAGCAGTACTTC	CASSPSGGTVEQYF	TRBJ2-7	NA	14	NA	TRBV4-3
TGTGCCAGCAGGGGAGGTCTAGCGGGCACCGGGGAGCTGTTTTTT	CASRGGLAGTGELFF	TRBJ2-2	NA	15	TRBD2	TRBV2
TGTGCCAGTAGTTCCGACAGGGTGAACACCGGGGAGCTGTTTTTT	CASSSDRVNTGELFF	TRBJ2-2	NA	15	TRBD1	TRBV19
TGTGCCAGCTCAGGGCAGGGGGCTGGCTACACCTTC	CASSGQGAGYTF	TRBJ1-2	NA	12	TRBD1	TRBV18
TGCGCCAGCCCTATTAGCAAAACAGGGACCCATAGCAATCAGCCCCAGCATTTT	CASPISKTGTHSNQPQHF	TRBJ1-5	NA	18	NA	TRBV5-1
TGTGCCAGCTCAAGGACAGGGATGAACACTGAAGCTTTCTTT	CASSRTGMNTEAFF	TRBJ1-1	NA	14	TRBD1	TRBV18
TGCGCCAGCAGTGAGTCTACCGGGGACAATGAGCAGTTCTTC	CASSESTGDNEQFF	TRBJ2-1	few	14	NA	TRBV10-2
TGTGCCATCAGTGAGTCAGGGAGCAGGGGCGGGTCAGAGACCCAGTACTTC	CAISESGSRGGSETQYF	TRBJ2-5	NA	17	NA	TRBV10-3
TGTGCCAGCTCACGACCAGACAGGGAACTGTTTTTT	CASSRPDRELFF	TRBJ1-4	NA	12	TRBD1	TRBV18
TGTGCCAGCAGCCCCAATGGTGTTCCAGGGCTCCAAGAGACCCAGTACTTC	CASSPNGVPGLQETQYF	TRBJ2-5	NA	17	NA	TRBV7-2
TGTGCCAGCAGCTTAAAACGTGCGGCAGACCAAGAGACCCAGTACTTC	CASSLKRAADQETQYF	TRBJ2-5	NA	16	NA	TRBV7-9
TGTGCCTGGATAATATCGGGGGCTACCAGGCGCCGTGAAGCTTTCTTT	CAWIISGATRRREAFF	TRBJ1-1	NA	16	NA	TRBV30
TGTGCCAGCAGCGAGACAGGGAGACCGGACACTGAAGCTTTCTTT	CASSETGRPDTEAFF	TRBJ1-1	NA	15	TRBD1	TRBV5-4
TGTGCCAGTAAATGGTCGACCTTGAACACCGGGGAGCTGTTTTTT	CASKWSTLNTGELFF	TRBJ2-2	NA	15	NA	TRBV19
TGTGCCAGCAGTACCCCCTGGGGCTACGAGCAGTACTTC	CASSTPWGYEQYF	TRBJ2-7	NA	13	NA	TRBV28
TGTGCCAGCAGCTTAGGACCTACCCCAACTAATGAAAAACTGTTTTTT	CASSLGPTPTNEKLFF	TRBJ1-4	once	16	NA	TRBV7-6
TGTGCCAGCAGTAAAATGGGCAGGGGGTTGGTTGACGAGCAGTACTTC	CASSKMGRGLVDEQYF	TRBJ2-7	NA	16	TRBD1	TRBV28
TGTGCCAGTAGTCCTCCAGGGGGGGTGCGTCGCAATGAGCAGTTCTTC	CASSPPGGVRRNEQFF	TRBJ2-1	NA	16	NA	TRBV19
TGTGCCAGCAGCTTATGGGGCGGAAAGGTTGAAGCTTTCTTT	CASSLWGGKVEAFF	TRBJ1-1	few	14	NA	TRBV7-2
TGTGCCAGCAGCCCGTCCGGTGGGGGCATGTACGAGCAGTACTTC	CASSPSGGGMYEQYF	TRBJ2-7	NA	15	NA	TRBV6-5
TGTGCCAGCAGTTACTCGGAGTATCTAGAGACCCAGTACTTC	CASSYSEYLETQYF	TRBJ2-5	NA	14	NA	TRBV6-6
TGTGCCAGTCGGGATACGGGACCCACAGATACGCAGTATTTT	CASRDTGPTDTQYF	TRBJ2-3	NA	14	NA	TRBV19
TGCGCCAGCAGCCAATTCCAGACAGGGGGGACTAGCGGAGCTCGCCAAGAGACCCAGTACTTC	CASSQFQTGGTSGARQETQYF	TRBJ2-5	once	21	TRBD2	TRBV4-3
TGTGCCAGCAGCCCCTTACTTGGACTAGCGTCCGGGGAGCTGTTTTTT	CASSPLLGLASGELFF	TRBJ2-2	few	16	TRBD2	TRBV9
TGTGCCAGCAGCTTAACTAGCGGGGACAGCTATACGCAGTATTTT	CASSLTSGDSYTQYF	TRBJ2-3	NA	15	NA	TRBV7-3